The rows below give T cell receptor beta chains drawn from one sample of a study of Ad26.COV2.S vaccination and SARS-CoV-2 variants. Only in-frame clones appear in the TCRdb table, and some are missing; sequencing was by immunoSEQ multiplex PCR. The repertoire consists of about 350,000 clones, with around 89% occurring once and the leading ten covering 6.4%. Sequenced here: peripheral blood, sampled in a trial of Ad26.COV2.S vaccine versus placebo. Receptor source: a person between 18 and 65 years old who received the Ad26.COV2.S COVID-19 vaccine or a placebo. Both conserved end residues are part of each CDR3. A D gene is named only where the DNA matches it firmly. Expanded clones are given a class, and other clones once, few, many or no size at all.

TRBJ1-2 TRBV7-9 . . CASRQTGSTANYGYTF TGTGCCAGCAGACAAACAGGTTCTACAGCTAACTATGGCTACACCTTC
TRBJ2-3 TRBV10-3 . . CAISPNTDTQYF TGTGCCATCAGCCCGAACACAGATACGCAGTATTTT
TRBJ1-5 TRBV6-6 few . CASSYSSGDGNQPQHF TGTGCCAGCAGTTACTCATCAGGGGACGGCAATCAGCCCCAGCATTTT
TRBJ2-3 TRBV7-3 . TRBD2 CASSQRGRALSTDTQYF TGTGCCAGCAGCCAACGTGGGAGGGCCCTGAGCACAGATACGCAGTATTTT
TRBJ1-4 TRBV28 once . CASSTVSIDDEKLFF TGTGCCAGCAGTACAGTTTCTATAGACGATGAAAAACTGTTTTTT
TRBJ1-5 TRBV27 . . CASSLRWGARHSNQPQHF TGTGCCAGCAGTTTACGTTGGGGGGCCAGACATAGCAATCAGCCCCAGCATTTT
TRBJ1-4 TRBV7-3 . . CASSLNREATNEKLFF TGTGCCAGCAGCTTAAACAGGGAGGCAACTAATGAAAAACTGTTTTTT
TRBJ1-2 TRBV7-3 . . CASSLSGVGYGYTF TGTGCCAGCAGCTTATCCGGGGTCGGCTATGGCTACACCTTC
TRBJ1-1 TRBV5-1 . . CASSSGEDTEAFF TGCGCCAGCAGCTCCGGGGAAGACACTGAAGCTTTCTTT
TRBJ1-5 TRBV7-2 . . CASSLVSGGGNQPQHF TGTGCCAGCAGCTTAGTTTCGGGGGGTGGCAATCAGCCCCAGCATTTT
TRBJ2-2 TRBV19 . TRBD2 CASSTTSGKLTGELFF TGTGCCAGTAGTACGACTAGCGGGAAACTCACCGGGGAGCTGTTTTTT
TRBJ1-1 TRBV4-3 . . CASSQVVQNTEAFF TGCGCCAGCAGCCAAGTTGTCCAAAACACTGAAGCTTTCTTT
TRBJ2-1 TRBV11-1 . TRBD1 CASSLGGTVYNEQFF TGTGCCAGCAGCTTAGGAGGGACAGTGTACAATGAGCAGTTCTTC
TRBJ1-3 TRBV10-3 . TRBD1 CAISEGTGVSGNTIYF TGTGCCATCAGTGAGGGGACAGGGGTTAGTGGAAACACCATATATTTT
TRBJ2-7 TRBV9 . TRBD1 CASSPRPSGGEQYF TGTGCCAGCAGCCCTAGACCATCAGGGGGCGAGCAGTACTTC
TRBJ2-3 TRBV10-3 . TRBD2 CAISATSGSTDTQYF TGTGCCATCAGTGCGACTAGCGGTAGCACAGATACGCAGTATTTT
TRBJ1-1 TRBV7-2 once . CASSLARYFEAFF TGTGCCAGCAGCTTAGCGCGGTATTTTGAGGCTTTCTTT
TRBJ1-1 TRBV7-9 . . CASSPQPPDSATEAFF TGTGCCAGCAGCCCCCAACCCCCTGACAGCGCCACTGAAGCTTTCTTT
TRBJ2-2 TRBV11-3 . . CASSAVGGELFF TGTGCCAGCAGCGCAGTGGGAGGGGAGCTGTTTTTT
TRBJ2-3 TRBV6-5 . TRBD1 CASTLRDSRTDTQYF TGTGCCAGCACTCTCCGGGACAGCAGGACAGATACGCAGTATTTT
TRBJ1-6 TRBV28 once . CASSQPGGSGGSPLHF TGTGCCAGCAGTCAGCCCGGGGGGAGCGGTGGATCACCCCTCCACTTT
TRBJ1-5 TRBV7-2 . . CASSLGHSNQPQHF TGTGCCAGCAGCCTCGGTCACAGCAATCAGCCCCAGCATTTT
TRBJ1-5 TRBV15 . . CATSPRTDNQPQHF TGTGCCACCTCCCCCCGGACAGACAATCAGCCCCAGCATTTT
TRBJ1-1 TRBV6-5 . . CASSLLPLGGEAFF TGTGCCAGCAGCCTCCTCCCTTTAGGTGGTGAAGCTTTCTTT
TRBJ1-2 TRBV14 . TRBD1 CASSRRGRGPRYGYTF TGTGCCAGCAGCCGGCGCGGTAGGGGGCCTAGGTATGGCTACACCTTC
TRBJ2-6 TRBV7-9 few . CASSSEGLSDVLTF TGTGCCAGCAGCTCCGAAGGTTTAAGCGACGTCCTGACTTTC